What follows are 32 T cell receptor beta chains derived from one specimen sequenced in a study of metastatic and nonmetastatic thyroid tumors. Each patient went into thyroid surgery without having received any treatment. TCRdb re-called the PCR reads through MiXCR. The repertoire holds about 85,000 clones, with approximately 9% as singletons. The sequenced sample was blood. These receptors were obtained from a female donor with papillary thyroid cancer or a benign thyroid nodule (not recorded which). Some clones in this sample may be carry-over from other donors' samples.

This clone has a handful of counts. This chain connects TRBV30 to TRBJ1-2, with D tentatively TRBD1 (6 bases). The germline CDR1 and CDR2 sequences are GTSNPN and SVGIG (reference sequence). The length of the CDR3 is 13 residues. With 3 bases removed from V and 2 bases from J, the gap between germline ends came to 10 bases. The DNA for the CDR3 is TGTGCCTGGAGCATAGGACAGAACTATGGCTACACCTTC. It encodes CAWSIGQNYGYTF. The variable domain in full, with the rest retrieved from reference TRBV30 and TRBJ1-2, is SQTIHQWPATLVQPVGSPLSLECTVEGTSNPNLYWYRQAAGRGLQLLFYSVGIGQISSEVPQNLSASRPQDRQFILSSKKLLLSDSGFYLCAWSIGQNYGYTFGSGTRLTVV.

Ten or more counts support this clone. This chain links TRBV18 with TRBJ1-6; D is unclear. The CDR3 runs to 13 residues. Germline loops: CDR1 KGHSH, CDR2 LQKENI. Trimming took 3 bases from V and 7 from J, leaving 7 bases between them. In DNA, the CDR3 is TGTGCCAGCTCACCGGATTCGAATTCACCCCTCCACTTT. The encoded protein is CASSPDSNSPLHF.

This clone came up many times. This sequence joins TRBV28 and TRBJ1-4, with D perhaps matching TRBD1 (5 bases). Germline V gene sequence: CDR1 MDHEN, CDR2 SYDVKM. V gave up 6 bases and J gave up 8 bases, with 19 bases separating them. CDR3 length equals 15 residues. This CDR3 reads CASRPMGTVGEKLFF. The CDR3 nucleotides read TGTGCCAGCAGGCCCATGGGGACGGTCGGCGAAAAACTGTTTTTT.

In this sample, this clone turned up many times. This rearrangement joins TRBV6-6 to TRBJ2-2; 8 positions match TRBD1. The V gene's germline CDR1 is MNHNY and CDR2 SVGAGI (reference sequence). CDR3 length: 18 amino acids. V lost 0 bases to trimming and J lost 2 bases; unmatched junction nucleotides: 8. The CDR3 nucleotides are TGTGCCAGCAGTTACTCGATCCCCGGGACAGGCAACACCGGGGAGCTGTTTTTT. This gives the protein CASSYSIPGTGNTGELFF.

This clone appeared many times. The chain links TRBV20-1 to TRBJ1-1; D perhaps matches TRBD1 (6 bases). Germline CDR1 DFQATT, CDR2 SNEGSKA (reference sequence). Trimming removed 4 bases at V and 10 bases at J, with 25 bases between. The CDR3 totals 15 residues. The CDR3 DNA follows: TGCAGTGCTACTCTTAATGGACAGATCAGTGGAGGAGCTTTCTTT. It yields the protein CSATLNGQISGGAFF.

In this sample, this clone turned up many times. CDR3 DNA: TGTGCCAGCAGCTCGGGACAGACCAACACCGGGGAGCTGTTTTTT. Its translation is CASSSGQTNTGELFF. The chain combines TRBV7-3 with TRBJ2-2; 7 nucleotides agree with TRBD1. Germline V gene data show CDR1 as SGHTA and CDR2 as FQGTGA. The CDR3 runs to 15 residues. The V segment lost 4 bases and the J segment 2 bases; nucleotides outside the gene matches: 4.

This clone was recorded at least ten times. The rearrangement uses TRBV24-1 and TRBJ1-2, with 8 positions matching TRBD1. This CDR3 has 14 residues. The V gene end was trimmed by 5 bases and the J gene end by 7 bases; junction bases not matched to a gene: 8. Germline values: CDR1 KGHDR, CDR2 SFDVKD. The CDR3 DNA reads as TGTGCCACCAGTGCCCTGGACAGGGACTCTGGCTACACCTTC. It codes for CATSALDRDSGYTF.

Many counts were recorded for this clone. The gene calls are TRBV18 and TRBJ2-7, with D perhaps matching TRBD2 (5 bases). Germline V lookup: CDR1 KGHSH, CDR2 LQKENI. The CDR3 runs 18 residues. The germline V and J ends were trimmed by 1 base and 2 bases, with 21 bases remaining between them. The CDR3: CASSPQQSRGVVAYEQYF. In nucleotides, the CDR3 is TGTGCCAGCTCACCACAGCAAAGTCGGGGTGTAGTAGCCTACGAGCAGTACTTC.

At least ten counts were recorded for this clone. The J gene is TRBJ1-2, the V gene TRBV2; possible D gene TRBD1, 5 bases. Trimming removed 7 bases from V and 5 bases from J, with 14 bases in between. The CDR3 has 13 amino acids. Germline V CDR1 and CDR2: SNHLY, FYNNEI. Here the CDR3 DNA reads TGTGCCAGCACGGGGACTCGCTTATATGGCTACACCTTC. Translated: CASTGTRLYGYTF.

This clone appeared many times. Here the CDR3 DNA reads TGCGCCAGCAGCTTGGGCCAGGACCCGAATTCACCCCTCCACTTT. It is translated as CASSLGQDPNSPLHF. This sequence joins TRBV5-1 and TRBJ1-6; D gene ambiguous. Germline V CDR1 and CDR2: SGHRS, YFSETQ. This CDR3 region has 15 residues. The ends were cut back, 0 bases at V and 7 bases at J, with 11 bases in the middle.

This clone was recorded many times. The chain couples TRBV12-3 or TRBV12-4 to TRBJ2-5; D remains ambiguous. This CDR3 region has 14 residues. V dropped 4 bases and J dropped 2 bases, with 11 bases sitting between them. The CDR3 DNA reads TGTGCCAGCAGTTCTTGGCTTAAACAAGAGACCCAGTACTTC. This translates into CASSSWLKQETQYF.

The sample holds many counts of this clone. V and J are TRBV19 and TRBJ2-7; D is perhaps TRBD1 (5 bases). Germline V lookup: CDR1 LNHDA, CDR2 SQIVND (reference sequence). The CDR3 consists of 13 residues. The V gene lost 3 bases and the J gene lost 6 bases, with 12 bases spanning the gap. Written as DNA, the CDR3 is TGTGCCAGTAGTATGGTATGGACACTCGAGCAGTACTTC. It specifies CASSMVWTLEQYF.

This clone was observed at least ten times. The chain is built from TRBV9 and TRBJ2-1; 9 bases fit TRBD2. CDR1 SGDLS and CDR2 YYNGEE come from the germline V gene. V was pared by 0 bases and J by 7 bases, with 14 bases of the junction left unmatched. This CDR3 has 18 amino acids. The CDR3 DNA sequence: TGTGCCAGCAGCGTAGCCGTGGTCCCCGGACTAGCGATAAATGAGCAGTTCTTC. Amino acids: CASSVAVVPGLAINEQFF.

This clone was seen ten or more times. The genes are TRBV2 and TRBJ2-7; 7 bases line up with TRBD1. V trimming: 6 bases; J trimming: 3 bases; junction bases outside the gene matches: 11. This CDR3 contains 15 residues. Germline CDR1 and CDR2: SNHLY and FYNNEI. CDR3 region: CASRDTGQDFYEQYF. CDR3 nucleotides: TGTGCCAGCAGGGATACAGGACAGGACTTCTACGAGCAGTACTTC.

This clone was detected many times. This sequence joins TRBV9 and TRBJ2-2, with TRBD2 matching 8 bases. With V trimmed by 4 bases and J by 7 bases, 12 bases remained unmatched. CDR3 length equals 16 residues. Looked up from germline, CDR1 is SGDLS and CDR2 is YYNGEE. CDR3 residues: CASSPYMGRGDGELFF. The CDR3 DNA follows: TGTGCCAGCAGCCCCTACATGGGGCGGGGGGACGGGGAGCTGTTTTTT.

This clone was recorded many times. The rearrangement links TRBV6-1 to TRBJ2-3, with 7 positions matching TRBD2. This CDR3 is built from 14 residues. CDR1 is MNHNS, CDR2 SASEGT, per germline. The junction had 7 bases not matched to a gene; V was cut back by 8 bases and J by 2 bases. The CDR3 here is CASGLRDYTDTQYF. For the CDR3, the DNA is TGTGCCAGCGGACTTAGGGACTACACAGATACGCAGTATTTT.

This clone appeared many times. This chain joins TRBV2 and TRBJ2-5, with TRBD1 matching 7 bases. Trimming cost V 7 bases and J 6 bases; bases outside gene matches: 11. This CDR3 region has 14 residues. The V gene's germline CDR1 is SNHLY and CDR2 FYNNEI. The CDR3 DNA follows: TGTGCCAGCATAGGGGTCAGGGGGAAACAGACCCAGTACTTC. Translating it yields CASIGVRGKQTQYF.

This clone was seen only a few times. The chain couples TRBV6-1 to TRBJ2-6; D is ambiguous. The CDR3 loop spans 15 amino acids. The V end lost 4 bases, the J end lost 4 bases, and 11 bases lay between the germline ends. From germline, CDR1 is MNHNS and CDR2 SASEGT. CDR3 bases: TGTGCCAGCAGTGCATATAGCTCCGGGGCCAACGTCCTGACTTTC. Translation: CASSAYSSGANVLTF.

At least ten counts were recorded for this clone. The chain combines TRBV6-5 with TRBJ1-1; D not certain. The V end was cut by 0 bases, the J end by 3 bases, with 11 bases between. The CDR3 consists of 15 residues. Germline V gives CDR1 MNHEY, CDR2 SVGAGI. CDR3 region: CASSYSTWSDTEAFF. The DNA for the CDR3 is TGTGCCAGCAGTTACTCGACGTGGAGCGACACTGAAGCTTTCTTT.

Many counts were recorded for this clone. This chain uses TRBV5-6 with TRBJ2-1, with TRBD2 matching over 7 bases. This CDR3 contains 15 residues. The germline CDR1 and CDR2 sequences are SGHDT and YYEEEE. The V segment lost 2 bases and the J segment 6 bases; nucleotides outside the gene matches: 8. This chain's CDR3 is CASSFIAGSGNEQFF. CDR3 nucleotide sequence: TGTGCCAGCAGCTTCATAGCGGGTTCTGGCAATGAGCAGTTCTTC. The full variable domain, completed using reference TRBV5-6 and TRBJ2-1, is DAGVTQSPTHLIKTRGQQVTLRCSPKSGHDTVSWYQQALGQGPQFIFQYYEEEERQRGNFPDRFSGHQFPNYSSELNVNALLLGDSALYLCASSFIAGSGNEQFFGPGTRLTVL.

This clone appeared many times. This chain links TRBV18 with TRBJ1-1; D unresolved. The CDR3 is made up of 13 amino acids. The germline CDR1 and CDR2 sequences are KGHSH and LQKENI. Trimming stripped 2 bases from V and 2 bases from J, with 6 bases between. The CDR3, as DNA: TGTGCCAGCTCACCAGGGTTAAACACTGAAGCTTTCTTT. This gives the protein CASSPGLNTEAFF.

This clone was counted ten times or more. The rearrangement joins TRBV18 to TRBJ1-2, with D possibly TRBD1 on 5 matching bases. Trimming stripped 3 bases from V and 1 base from J, with 15 bases between. The CDR3 runs to 16 residues. Germline CDR1 and CDR2: KGHSH and LQKENI. The CDR3 sequence: CASSPFQGMGNYGYTF. The CDR3 coding sequence is TGTGCCAGCTCACCTTTCCAGGGAATGGGTAACTATGGCTACACCTTC.

This clone occurred many times. The chain joins TRBV5-1 to TRBJ1-4; no clear D gene. This CDR3 contains 14 residues. The V end lost 1 base, the J end lost 0 bases, and 4 bases lay between the germline ends. Germline V gene data show CDR1 as SGHRS and CDR2 as YFSETQ. CDR3 protein: CASSLTTTNEKLFF. The CDR3 coding sequence is TGCGCCAGCAGCTTGACAACAACTAATGAAAAACTGTTTTTT.

Turning to this clone: A much larger clone differs by one base, so this may be a read error. This chain uses TRBV9 with TRBJ1-5; no firm D call. With 4 bases removed from V and 12 bases from J, the gap between germline ends came to 20 bases. Per the germline V gene, CDR1 is SGDLS and CDR2 is YYNGEE. The CDR3 totals 14 residues. Written as DNA, the CDR3 is TGTGCCAGCAGCCCCAAGGCATGGCCCGGTTTCCAGCATTTT. Translated, it gives CASSPKAWPGFQHF.

This clone has more than one count but fewer than ten. Since a much larger clone is just one base distant, this may be a read error. This rearrangement joins TRBV10-2 to TRBJ2-5, with TRBD1 matching 9 bases. The CDR3 extends over 14 amino acids. In germline, CDR1 is WSHSY, CDR2 SAAADI. Unmatched junction bases numbered 3, after V lost 2 bases and J lost 5 bases. CDR3 amino acids: CASSEVGQGETQYF. CDR3 in DNA: TGCGCCAGCAGTGAGGTTGGACAGGGGGAGACCCAGTACTTC.

The chain joins TRBV5-1 to TRBJ2-7; D possibly uses TRBD1 or TRBD2 (5 bases each). V was clipped by 0 bases and J by 2 bases, with 12 bases between them. From germline, CDR1 is SGHRS and CDR2 YFSETQ. This CDR3 region has 15 residues. The CDR3 loop reads CASSLAKSGPYEQYF. As DNA, the CDR3 is TGCGCCAGCAGCTTGGCCAAGTCGGGGCCCTACGAGCAGTACTTC.

This clone was counted ten times or more. At the DNA level, this CDR3 is encoded by other sequences in the same sample as well. The J gene is TRBJ1-2, the V gene TRBV2; no clear D gene. Germline-derived CDR1 and CDR2 are SNHLY and FYNNEI. V was shortened by 1 base and J by 8 bases, with 5 bases between the two germline ends. The CDR3 runs to 11 residues. This CDR3 is CASSEGGGYTF. DNA of the CDR3: TGTGCCAGCAGTGAAGGAGGGGGCTACACCTTC.

This clone was seen repeatedly, ten times or more. V usage is TRBV11-2 and J usage is TRBJ2-3, with D possibly TRBD2 on 6 matching bases. The CDR3 length is 15 residues. Per the germline V gene, CDR1 is SGHAT and CDR2 is FQNNGV. Trimming took 5 bases from V and 1 from J, leaving 13 bases between them. The CDR3 region is CASSIQLARTDTQYF. CDR3 bases: TGTGCCAGCAGCATTCAACTAGCCCGCACAGATACGCAGTATTTT.

The chain is built from TRBV19 and TRBJ2-2; D unclear. Between the trimmed V and J ends, which lost 6 bases and 4 bases, there was a span of 12 bases. The length of the CDR3 is 14 residues. Germline V gene data show CDR1 as LNHDA and CDR2 as SQIVND (reference sequence). The CDR3 nucleotides are TGTGCCAGTAGGCCGTGTGTCATCACCGGGGAGCTGTTTTTT. Amino acids: CASRPCVITGELFF.

With regard to this clone: This sequence may be a read error, since a much larger clone differs from it by one base. This chain joins TRBV24-1 and TRBJ1-4, with 9 bases lining up with TRBD1. This CDR3 region has 15 residues. The V and J ends lost 5 bases and 7 bases, in that order; junction bases with no gene match: 7. In germline, CDR1 is KGHDR, CDR2 SFDVKD. The CDR3 sequence: CATSGPGQGGEKLFF. The CDR3 DNA is TGTGCCACCAGTGGCCCGGGACAGGGAGGTGAAAAACTGTTTTTT.

This clone was observed many times. V gene TRBV9 combines with J gene TRBJ2-1; TRBD2 matches at 8 bases. Germline CDR1 is SGDLS and CDR2 is YYNGEE. There are 15 residues in the CDR3. After removal of 0 bases from V and 6 bases from J, the junction contained 5 bases not matched to a gene. CDR3 region: CASSVGSGTSNEQFF. CDR3 DNA: TGTGCCAGCAGCGTAGGTTCCGGGACTAGCAATGAGCAGTTCTTC. Full variable domain (outside the CDR3, taken from reference TRBV9 and TRBJ2-1): DSGVTQTPKHLITATGQRVTLRCSPRSGDLSVYWYQQSLDQGLQFLIQYYNGEERAKGNILERFSAQQFPDLHSELNLSSLELGDSALYFCASSVGSGTSNEQFFGPGTRLTVL.

This clone was observed many times. V usage is TRBV5-1 and J usage is TRBJ1-6; tentatively, D is TRBD1 (6 bases). From germline, CDR1 is SGHRS and CDR2 YFSETQ. Trimming shortened V by 5 bases and J by 6 bases, and 18 bases separated the two germline ends. The CDR3 is 16 residues long. CDR3 protein: CASSRGVQGPNSPLHF. CDR3 coding DNA: TGCGCCAGCAGTCGGGGGGTCCAGGGGCCTAATTCACCCCTCCACTTT.